This T cell receptor (beta chain) was identified in a study of shared clonotypes between healthy human individuals. This clone appeared once. An end of the junction differs from the germline gene, which may be a read error. This CDR3 has 15 amino acids. Per germline, CDR1 SNHLY and CDR2 FYNNEI. The assay was run at deep level. Profiled with immunoSEQ multiplex PCR; TCRdb holds only in-frame clones, not every one. The table lists around 500,000 clones, more than 65% of them singletons, with about an eighth in the top ten. Sample: PBMCs. The V gene is TRBV2, the J gene TRBJ2-5, with 11 bases that match TRBD1. This receptor was obtained from a woman in her 40s in good health. Some clones in this sample may be carry-over from other donors' samples. The CDR3 region has the DNA TGTGCCAGCACCGGGACAGGGGGGACCCAAGAGGCCCAGTACTTC. It translates to CASTGTGGTQEAQYF. The variable domain in full, with the rest retrieved from reference TRBV2 and TRBJ2-5, is EPEVTQTPSHQVTQMGQEVILRCVPISNHLYFYWYRQILGQKVEFLVSFYNNEISEKSEIFDDQFSVERPDGSNFTLKIRSTKLEDSAMYFCASTGTGGTQEAQYFGPGTRLLVL.